A selection of T cell receptor beta chains follows, all from one sample in a study of identical twins. TCRdb redid the calling of the 5' RACE reads with MiXCR, one entry per CDR3 protein. The sample has about 810,000 distinct CDR3 sequences; 9% to 15% are singletons. In addition, the sample was reused for a study of yellow fever vaccine responses in identical twins.

Sequencing input: PBMCs. The receptors derive from a woman between 18 and 29 years old in good health. Each CDR3 is given with its conserved first and last residue. Each record gives: J gene, V gene, CDR3 protein.

TRBJ2-7,TRBV6-1,CASSDRTSGFSYEQYF
TRBJ1-4,TRBV28,CASSFEGPFPTNEKLFF
TRBJ1-5,TRBV19,CASSIGEVISGPQHF
TRBJ2-1,TRBV7-8,CASTGPDPSYNEQFF
TRBJ2-3,TRBV10-1,CASSESGALPTDTQYF
TRBJ2-3,TRBV29-1,CSARYGRRGSTDTQYF
TRBJ2-2,TRBV7-9,CASSLKGRGTGELFF
TRBJ1-1,TRBV12-3/TRBV12-4,CASSSGAANTEAFF
TRBJ2-1,TRBV20-1,CSASATGEGSYNEQFF
TRBJ2-3,TRBV28,CASSSLAALPPDTQYF
TRBJ2-5,TRBV7-8,CASSPPTGIQETQYF
TRBJ2-5,TRBV28,CASSLGDSKETQYF
TRBJ2-1,TRBV4-2,CASSQEGTSGRGAYNEQFF
TRBJ1-5,TRBV6-1,CASSPNQGGINQPQHF
TRBJ2-1,TRBV15,CATSRDQGVGEQFF
TRBJ2-1,TRBV5-1,CASSQSAGERNEQFF
TRBJ2-7,TRBV5-6,CASSFRQSSYEQYF
TRBJ2-5,TRBV7-8,CASSLARRLAGDETQYF
TRBJ2-5,TRBV12-3/TRBV12-4,CASSIAGGIETQYF
TRBJ2-1,TRBV9,CASSETGSSYNEQFF
TRBJ2-1,TRBV10-3,CAISEMTDNEQFF
TRBJ1-3,TRBV6-1,CASTGRSSGNTIYF
TRBJ2-2,TRBV12-3/TRBV12-4,CPSSFLGTATGELFF
TRBJ1-1,TRBV28,CASSFPAYTEAFF
TRBJ2-3,TRBV20-1,CSARETGGWADTQYF